A single sample gave rise to the 21 T cell receptor beta chains below, sequenced in a study of technical replicates of blood from a few donors. TCRdb's table, derived via immunoSEQ multiplex PCR, lists solely in-frame clones and lacks some. The sample shows around 97,000 clones, less than 95% of them seen only once. Sequenced: T cells isolated from PBMCs. The receptors originated from a human donor in good health.

The V and J genes are TRBV30 and TRBJ2-1; D is uncertain. This CDR3 comprises 12 residues. V lost 0 bases and J 4 bases, leaving 4 bases between the germline ends. Germline CDR1 reads GTSNPN; CDR2 reads SVGIG (reference sequence). CDR3 nucleotide sequence: TGTGCCTGGAGTGTACTGTACAATGAGCAGTTCTTC. Translation gives CAWSVLYNEQFF. The entire variable domain, with the rest obtained from reference TRBV30 and TRBJ2-1, is as follows: SQTIHQWPATLVQPVGSPLSLECTVEGTSNPNLYWYRQAAGRGLQLLFYSVGIGQISSEVPQNLSASRPQDRQFILSSKKLLLSDSGFYLCAWSVLYNEQFFGPGTRLTVL.

The chain uses TRBV7-6 and TRBJ2-7; maybe TRBD2 (5 bases). The CDR3 is 13 residues long. With 6 bases removed from V and 0 bases from J, the gap between germline ends came to 9 bases. Germline loops: CDR1 SGHVS, CDR2 FNYEAQ. CDR3 coding DNA: TGTGCCAGCAGTATACTAGGCTCCTACGAGCAGTACTTC. This codes for CASSILGSYEQYF. Supplemented by reference TRBV7-6 and TRBJ2-7, the full variable domain reads GAGVSQSPRYKVTKRGQDVALRCDPISGHVSLYWYRQALGQGPEFLTYFNYEAQQDKSGLPNDRFSAERPEGSISTLTIQRTEQRDSAMYRCASSILGSYEQYFGPGTRLTVT.

This clone is a singleton in its sample. V gene TRBV6-6 combines with J gene TRBJ1-5; D not certain. The V and J ends lost 2 bases and 5 bases respectively, with 7 bases between them. The CDR3 extends over 13 amino acids. CDR1 and CDR2 from the germline V gene are MNHNY and SVGAGI (reference sequence). The CDR3 DNA follows: TGTGCCAGCAGTTACGAGACTTATCAGCCCCAGCATTTT. Protein: CASSYETYQPQHF.

V is TRBV30 and J is TRBJ2-5, with D possibly being TRBD1 (6 bases). Trimming removed 0 bases at V and 5 bases at J, with 13 bases between. The CDR3 is made up of 14 amino acids. Germline lookup yields CDR1 GTSNPN and CDR2 SVGIG (reference sequence). The CDR3 spells CAWSVGRGIETQYF. In nucleotides, the CDR3 is TGTGCCTGGAGTGTGGGTAGGGGGATCGAGACCCAGTACTTC.

This clone was found once. V and J are TRBV10-3 and TRBJ1-5; D is unresolved. The germline V gene encodes CDR1 ENHRY and CDR2 SYGVKD. CDR3 length: 14 residues. The germline V and J ends were trimmed by 8 bases and 0 bases, with 11 bases remaining between them. CDR3 coding DNA: TGTGCCATCTCCTCCGAGAGTAGCAATCAGCCCCAGCATTTT. Its translation: CAISSESSNQPQHF.

The V call is TRBV9, the J call TRBJ2-7, with TRBD1 matching 8 bases. CDR1 is SGDLS and CDR2 is YYNGEE in the germline V gene. Trimming removed 0 bases from V and 7 bases from J; junction bases left unmatched: 12. CDR3 length: 16 amino acids. CDR3 sequence reads: CASSVVQGALSREQYF. The CDR3 nucleotides read TGTGCCAGCAGCGTAGTTCAGGGGGCGCTTTCTAGGGAGCAGTACTTC.

This clone was detected once. The chain couples TRBV11-2 to TRBJ2-5; D remains unclear. Germline CDR1 reads SGHAT; CDR2 reads FQNNGV. The CDR3 extends over 15 amino acids. Deletions cut 1 base from V and 1 base from J, with 10 bases between. CDR3 amino acids: CASSLVVQAQETQYF. The DNA for the CDR3 is TGTGCCAGCAGCTTAGTGGTCCAGGCCCAAGAGACCCAGTACTTC.

The chain carries TRBV7-3 and TRBJ2-2, with 7 bases that match TRBD2. Trimming at V came to 5 bases and at J to 6 bases, leaving 9 bases not matched to a gene. Germline V gives CDR1 SGHTA, CDR2 FQGTGA. This CDR3 comprises 15 residues. The CDR3 bases are TGTGCCAGCAGCAGGACTAGTTCGGGCTCCGGGGAGCTGTTTTTT. Translation gives CASSRTSSGSGELFF.

The chain couples TRBV25-1 to TRBJ1-1, with 10 bases aligning to TRBD1. V lost 0 bases and J lost 6; bases outside the gene matches: 4. This CDR3 has 15 amino acids. Per the germline V gene, CDR1 is MGHDK and CDR2 is SYGVNS. As DNA, the CDR3 is TGTGCCAGCAGTGAATATACCGGACAGGGGGCTGAAGCTTTCTTT. The encoded protein is CASSEYTGQGAEAFF.

The rearrangement joins TRBV10-3 to TRBJ2-6; D might be TRBD1 (6 bases). The V gene's germline CDR1 is ENHRY and CDR2 SYGVKD. V lost 7 bases, J lost 0 bases, and 16 bases lay in between. The CDR3 runs to 17 residues. The CDR3 loop is CAINQGISSSGANVLTF. DNA for the CDR3: TGTGCCATCAATCAGGGGATATCGAGCTCTGGGGCCAACGTCCTGACTTTC.

The chain combines TRBV7-3 with TRBJ2-1, with 11 positions matching TRBD1. The length of the CDR3 is 15 residues. The germline CDR1 and CDR2 sequences are SGHTA and FQGTGA. V lost 5 bases and J lost 6; bases outside the gene matches: 6. CDR3 nucleotides: TGTGCCAGCAGCCAGGGACAGGGGGGTATCAATGAGCAGTTCTTC. This gives the protein CASSQGQGGINEQFF.

The rearrangement links TRBV9 to TRBJ2-7; 11 bases line up with TRBD2. The CDR3 spans 15 residues. V gave up 4 bases and J gave up 3 bases; unmatched junction bases: 6. Germline CDR1 SGDLS, CDR2 YYNGEE. The CDR3 loop reads CASSRGTSGFYEQYF. Here the CDR3 DNA reads TGTGCCAGCAGCCGAGGGACTAGCGGTTTCTACGAGCAGTACTTC.

V usage is TRBV6-6 and J usage is TRBJ2-1; 7 nucleotides align to TRBD1. CDR1 MNHNY and CDR2 SVGAGI come from the germline V gene (reference sequence). The V gene end was trimmed by 4 bases and the J gene end by 12 bases; junction bases not matched to a gene: 18. The CDR3 loop spans 16 amino acids. CDR3 coding DNA: TGTGCCAGCAGTTCTCCCACGGACAGGTTTTTATTCGGGCAGTTCTTC. This encodes CASSSPTDRFLFGQFF.

This sequence joins TRBV5-1 and TRBJ2-1; D not resolved. CDR1 is SGHRS, CDR2 YFSETQ, per germline. This CDR3 spans 15 amino acids. V gave up 0 bases and J gave up 5 bases, with 12 bases separating them. This CDR3 is CASSLGPSAHNEQFF. The CDR3 bases are TGCGCCAGCAGCTTGGGGCCGAGCGCCCACAATGAGCAGTTCTTC. Full variable domain (missing parts from reference TRBV5-1 and TRBJ2-1): KAGVTQTPRYLIKTRGQQVTLSCSPISGHRSVSWYQQTPGQGLQFLFEYFSETQRNKGNFPGRFSGRQFSNSRSEMNVSTLELGDSALYLCASSLGPSAHNEQFFGPGTRLTVL.

For the CDR3, the DNA is TGTGCCAGTAGTAATCAGGGCTCTGGAAACACCATATATTTT. Protein sequence: CASSNQGSGNTIYF. The rearrangement uses TRBV19 and TRBJ1-3; D is perhaps TRBD1 (5 bases). The germline V and J ends were trimmed by 4 bases and 0 bases, with 7 bases remaining between them. Germline CDR1 LNHDA, CDR2 SQIVND (reference sequence). CDR3 length: 14 amino acids.

The chain uses TRBV6-1 and TRBJ1-1, with 12 positions matching TRBD1. Losses at the gene ends were 7 bases for V and 9 bases for J; bases not matched to a gene: 6. There are 13 residues in the CDR3. Looked up from germline, CDR1 is MNHNS and CDR2 is SASEGT. CDR3 in amino acids: CASTPGTGGKAFF. In nucleotides, the CDR3 is TGTGCCAGCACGCCCGGGACAGGGGGCAAAGCTTTCTTT.

The chain links TRBV7-9 to TRBJ2-7; D remains ambiguous. V was clipped by 6 bases and J by 3 bases, with 6 bases between them. Germline CDR1 and CDR2: SEHNR and FQNEAQ (reference sequence). The CDR3 runs to 11 residues. The CDR3 loop is CASSPNYEQYF. For the CDR3, the DNA is TGTGCCAGCAGTCCTAACTACGAGCAGTACTTC.

The CDR3 sequence: CASSLSDRGNGYTF. The CDR3 nucleotides are TGTGCCAGCAGCTTAAGTGACAGGGGAAATGGCTACACCTTC. This chain connects TRBV7-9 to TRBJ1-2; TRBD1 aligns across 8 bases. Germline V gene data show CDR1 as SEHNR and CDR2 as FQNEAQ (reference sequence). The ends lost 2 bases at V and 6 bases at J; junction bases unmatched: 5. The CDR3 has 14 residues. Full variable domain (remainder filled in from reference TRBV7-9 and TRBJ1-2): DTGVSQNPRHKITKRGQNVTFRCDPISEHNRLYWYRQTLGQGPEFLTYFQNEAQLEKSRLLSDRFSAERPKGSFSTLEIQRTEQGDSAMYLCASSLSDRGNGYTFGSGTRLTVV.

The CDR3: CAWSPFVPYEQYF. The CDR3 nucleotides are TGTGCCTGGAGTCCGTTCGTCCCCTACGAGCAGTACTTC. The chain combines TRBV30 with TRBJ2-7; no definite D call. CDR3 length: 13 amino acids. Trimming removed 2 bases from V and 2 bases from J, with 10 bases in between. Germline-derived CDR1 and CDR2 are GTSNPN and SVGIG (reference sequence).

The chain has TRBV28 and TRBJ2-7; 7 positions match TRBD1. The CDR3 extends over 13 amino acids. The V segment lost 7 bases and the J segment 3 bases; nucleotides outside the gene matches: 6. CDR1 MDHEN and CDR2 SYDVKM come from the germline V gene. This chain's CDR3 is CASTPGTVYEQYF. In DNA form, the CDR3 reads TGTGCCAGCACCCCCGGGACAGTCTACGAGCAGTACTTC.

J is TRBJ2-7 and V is TRBV4-2, with D maybe TRBD1 (6 bases). The CDR3 totals 14 residues. The V end lost 1 base, the J end lost 3 bases, and 10 bases lay between the germline ends. CDR1 is LGHNA and CDR2 is YNFKEQ in the germline V gene. This CDR3 reads CASSQGDIDYEQYF. CDR3 in DNA: TGTGCCAGCAGCCAAGGGGACATCGACTACGAGCAGTACTTC.